Listed below are T cell receptor beta chains from one sample, sequenced in a study of metastatic and nonmetastatic thyroid tumors. TCRdb re-called the PCR reads via MiXCR. This table holds some 20,000 clones, 15% to 18% found once. Sample: blood. Receptor source: a female donor with papillary thyroid cancer or a benign thyroid nodule (not recorded which). Some clones in this sample may be carry-over from other donors' samples. Each CDR3 is given with its conserved first and last residue. D genes are given only for firm matches. Expanded clones are given a class, and other clones once, few, many or no size at all.

>many|TRBV19|TRBD2|TRBJ2-6
CASRRTSGSALGGANVLTF
TGTGCCAGTAGGCGGACTAGCGGGAGCGCCTTAGGCGGGGCCAACGTCCTGACTTTC
>-|TRBV6-1|TRBD1|TRBJ2-7
CASLRTGVSYEQYF
TGTGCCAGCCTCCGGACAGGGGTATCCTACGAGCAGTACTTC
>many|TRBV5-1|TRBD1|TRBJ2-1
CASRGYRDRVTRYNEQFF
TGCGCCAGCAGGGGATATAGGGACAGGGTTACGCGTTACAATGAGCAGTTCTTC
>many|TRBV6-5|TRBD1|TRBJ1-1
CASSLQGTWTLNTEAFF
TGTGCCAGCAGCTTACAGGGGACCTGGACCCTGAACACTGAAGCTTTCTTT
>many|TRBV20-1|-|TRBJ1-2
CSAYPVTQVIYGYTF
TGCAGTGCGTACCCCGTTACGCAGGTGATCTATGGCTACACCTTC
>medium-sized|TRBV6-5|-|TRBJ1-1
CASSYGGAKMNTEAFF
TGTGCCAGCAGTTACGGAGGGGCAAAGATGAACACTGAAGCTTTCTTT
>medium-sized|TRBV6-1|-|TRBJ2-7
CASSRTFADEQYF
TGTGCCAGCAGTCGGACATTTGCGGACGAGCAGTACTTC
>many|TRBV20-1|-|TRBJ1-2
CSANDLPGYTF
TGCAGTGCTAATGATCTCCCTGGCTACACCTTC
>many|TRBV15|TRBD1|TRBJ2-4
CATNRGGQGRDIQYF
TGTGCCACCAACAGAGGGGGACAGGGACGGGACATTCAGTACTTC
>many|TRBV5-1|-|TRBJ1-2
CASSSSGGDYGYTF
TGCGCCAGCAGCTCCTCTGGGGGGGACTATGGCTACACCTTC
>medium-sized|TRBV28|-|TRBJ2-2
CASRKRQGRGTGELFF
TGTGCCAGCAGGAAAAGGCAGGGGCGCGGCACCGGGGAGCTGTTTTTT
>-|TRBV6-2/TRBV6-3|-|TRBJ1-1
CASSYSDLGHRNMNTEAFF
TGTGCCAGCAGTTACTCGGATTTAGGTCACCGAAACATGAACACTGAAGCTTTCTTT
>medium-sized|TRBV6-1|TRBD1|TRBJ1-1
CASTQRGLNTEAFF
TGTGCCAGCACCCAGAGGGGGCTGAACACTGAAGCTTTCTTT
>-|TRBV6-1|-|TRBJ1-5
CASSRKRSGNQHQHF
TGTGCCAGCAGCCGCAAACGATCGGGCAATCAGCACCAGCATTTT
>-|TRBV7-8|-|TRBJ2-5
CASSLGTGDVETQYF
TGTGCCAGCAGCTTAGGTACGGGGGATGTGGAGACCCAGTACTTC
>medium-sized|TRBV6-1|TRBD1|TRBJ2-7
CASSRTGGKTYEQYF
TGTGCCAGCAGCCGCACAGGGGGAAAAACCTACGAGCAGTACTTC
>-|TRBV6-1|TRBD1|TRBJ2-2
CASTTGQANTGELFF
TGTGCCAGCACCACGGGACAGGCGAACACCGGGGAGCTGTTTTTT
>many|TRBV9|-|TRBJ2-1
CASSAKGGSYNEQFF
TGTGCCAGCAGCGCCAAGGGGGGATCCTACAATGAGCAGTTCTTC
>many|TRBV7-9|-|TRBJ2-5
CASSLGWVETQYF
TGTGCCAGCAGCTTGGGGTGGGTGGAGACCCAGTACTTC
>many|TRBV3-1|-|TRBJ1-5
CASSPTTGGQPQHF
TGTGCCAGCAGCCCCACCACCGGGGGGCAGCCCCAGCATTTT
>many|TRBV19|-|TRBJ1-2
CASRSLGQDGGYTF
TGTGCCAGTAGATCCTTGGGGCAGGACGGTGGCTACACCTTC
>many|TRBV5-4|TRBD2|TRBJ2-1
CASSLTSGGGNEQFF
TGTGCCAGCAGCCTCACTAGCGGGGGCGGGAATGAGCAGTTCTTC
>few|TRBV19|TRBD1|TRBJ1-5
CASSQGVDSNQHQHF
TGTGCCAGTAGTCAGGGGGTAGATAGCAATCAGCACCAGCATTTT
>many|TRBV5-1|TRBD1|TRBJ2-7
CASSRDRGPSYEQYF
TGCGCCAGCAGCAGGGACAGGGGACCTTCCTACGAGCAGTACTTC
>many|TRBV5-5|-|TRBJ2-7
CASSHSTASYEQYF
TGTGCCAGCAGCCACAGCACAGCCTCCTACGAGCAGTACTTC